Shown below are 31 T cell receptor beta chains from a single sample sequenced in a study of blood T cell repertoires in COVID-19. Clones were read by immunoSEQ multiplex PCR, and TCRdb kept only the in-frame ones, dropping some. Of about 78,000 clones listed, around nine tenths are singletons. The sample consisted of peripheral blood. The receptor source for this set is a man aged 50-60 years with active or convalescent COVID-19.

The chain couples TRBV19 to TRBJ1-4, with 11 bases fitting TRBD1. This CDR3 is built from 15 residues. Germline values: CDR1 LNHDA, CDR2 SQIVND (reference sequence). J gave up 5 bases and V 9 bases, and 8 bases lay outside the gene matches. The CDR3 nucleotides are TGTGCCAGCTGGATGGGGACAGGGGGAAATGAAAAACTGTTTTTT. It is translated as CASWMGTGGNEKLFF.

V and J are TRBV5-6 and TRBJ2-7; TRBD1 matches 10 bases. This CDR3 has 17 amino acids. Germline CDR1 is SGHDT and CDR2 is YYEEEE. Trimming removed 3 bases from V and 5 bases from J; junction bases left unmatched: 14. The CDR3 loop is CASSSAGGQGIRDEQYF. The CDR3 nucleotides read TGTGCCAGCAGCTCGGCAGGGGGACAGGGGATAAGAGACGAGCAGTACTTC.

The rearrangement joins TRBV7-2 to TRBJ1-6; D perhaps matches TRBD1 (6 bases). The CDR3 runs to 13 residues. The V and J ends lost 5 bases and 10 bases respectively, with 12 bases between them. Germline V lookup: CDR1 SGHTA, CDR2 FQGNSA. CDR3 amino acids: CASSLGQSSPLHF. Written as DNA, the CDR3 is TGTGCCAGCAGCCTCGGACAGAGCTCACCCCTCCACTTT.

The chain links TRBV11-2 to TRBJ2-6; tentative D call: TRBD2 (6 bases). The germline V and J ends were trimmed by 8 bases and 0 bases, with 17 bases remaining between them. The germline CDR1 and CDR2 sequences are SGHAT and FQNNGV. The CDR3 is made up of 17 amino acids. CDR3: CASPLGYGGSGANVLTF. The CDR3 DNA reads TGTGCCAGCCCCTTGGGGTACGGGGGCTCTGGGGCCAACGTCCTGACTTTC.

The chain employs TRBV19 and TRBJ2-1, with TRBD1 matching over 7 bases. Germline V gene lookup returns CDR1 LNHDA and CDR2 SQIVND (reference sequence). The CDR3 sequence is 15 residues long. After removal of 4 bases from V and 2 bases from J, the junction contained 5 bases not matched to a gene. The CDR3 sequence is CASSRGQAAYNEQFF. In DNA, the CDR3 is TGTGCCAGTAGTAGAGGACAGGCCGCCTACAATGAGCAGTTCTTC.

The chain recombines TRBV5-4 with TRBJ2-7, with TRBD2 identical over 7 bases. CDR1 SGHNT and CDR2 YYREEE come from the germline V gene (reference sequence). This CDR3 has 15 residues. Trimming took 4 bases from V and 3 from J; bases not matched to a gene: 10. CDR3 DNA sequence: TGTGCCAGCAGCCCCGGACTAGGGGACCTCTACGAGCAGTACTTC. Its translation: CASSPGLGDLYEQYF.

The chain is built from TRBV16 and TRBJ2-1; 7 bases fit TRBD1. V dropped 3 bases and J dropped 7; count of bases not matched to a gene: 3. The CDR3 consists of 13 residues. Germline CDR1 reads KGHSY; CDR2 reads FQNENV. CDR3 protein: CASSHNRGNEQFF. The CDR3 DNA sequence: TGTGCCAGCAGCCACAACAGGGGAAATGAGCAGTTCTTC.

The chain recombines TRBV9 with TRBJ2-7, with D unresolved. V lost 0 bases and J 3 bases, leaving 10 bases between the germline ends. Germline lookup yields CDR1 SGDLS and CDR2 YYNGEE. There are 14 residues in the CDR3. The chain's CDR3 is CASSVGPLDYEQYF. The DNA for the CDR3 is TGTGCCAGCAGCGTAGGCCCCTTAGACTACGAGCAGTACTTC. Supplemented by reference TRBV9 and TRBJ2-7, the full variable domain reads DSGVTQTPKHLITATGQRVTLRCSPRSGDLSVYWYQQSLDQGLQFLIQYYNGEERAKGNILERFSAQQFPDLHSELNLSSLELGDSALYFCASSVGPLDYEQYFGPGTRLTVT.

The gene calls are TRBV7-7 and TRBJ2-5, with 8 bases fitting TRBD2. This CDR3 has 15 amino acids. Germline-derived CDR1 and CDR2 are SSHAT and FNYEAQ (reference sequence). With V trimmed by 4 bases and J by 1 base, 5 bases remained unmatched. The CDR3 bases are TGTGCCAGCAGCTCAATAGCGGGGCCCCAAGAGACCCAGTACTTC. Amino acids: CASSSIAGPQETQYF.

The CDR3 is CASSPPGDRERGEQYF. CDR3 nucleotide sequence: TGTGCCAGCAGCCCCCCAGGGGACCGGGAAAGGGGCGAGCAGTACTTC. The gene calls are TRBV7-2 and TRBJ2-7, with D tentatively TRBD1 (6 bases). Looked up from germline, CDR1 is SGHTA and CDR2 is FQGNSA. V lost 5 bases, J lost 6 bases, and 23 bases lay in between. This CDR3 is built from 16 residues.

The V and J genes are TRBV5-1 and TRBJ2-7; weak D call: TRBD1 (5 bases). Germline V gives CDR1 SGHRS, CDR2 YFSETQ. This CDR3 contains 14 residues. V was pared by 0 bases and J by 2 bases, with 9 bases between. CDR3 coding DNA: TGCGCCAGCAGCTTGGTACAGGACCCCTACGAGCAGTACTTC. Amino acids: CASSLVQDPYEQYF.

This CDR3 is CASSLQGMKNIQYF. The CDR3 DNA follows: TGTGCCAGCAGTCTACAGGGAATGAAAAACATTCAGTACTTC. The chain is built from TRBV2 and TRBJ2-4; a possible D gene is TRBD1 (6 bases). The CDR3 is made up of 14 amino acids. Germline CDR1 reads SNHLY; CDR2 reads FYNNEI. Trimming cost V 5 bases and J 4 bases, with 12 bases left between them. The variable domain in full, completed from reference TRBV2 and TRBJ2-4, reads EPEVTQTPSHQVTQMGQEVILRCVPISNHLYFYWYRQILGQKVEFLVSFYNNEISEKSEIFDDQFSVERPDGSNFTLKIRSTKLEDSAMYFCASSLQGMKNIQYFGAGTRLSVL.

This chain uses TRBV3-1 (or the pseudogene TRBV3-2) with TRBJ1-2; D possibly corresponds to TRBD1 (6 bases). The CDR3 covers 13 residues. Trimming left V 10 bases short and J 8 bases short, with 20 bases between. In germline, CDR1 is LGHDT, CDR2 YNNKEL (reference sequence). The CDR3 nucleotides read TGTGCCACCGTTCACAGGGTTGAAGTAGGCTACACCTTC. As protein: CATVHRVEVGYTF.

The rearrangement uses TRBV3-1 (or the pseudogene TRBV3-2) and TRBJ1-3, with 12 bases lining up with TRBD1. Germline CDR1 reads LGHDT; CDR2 reads YNNKEL (reference sequence). The V gene end was trimmed by 2 bases and the J gene end by 6 bases; junction bases not matched to a gene: 5. This CDR3 contains 16 residues. The CDR3 DNA follows: TGTGCCAGCAGCCAACCGGGACAGGGGGCAGTAAACACCATATATTTT. Amino acid sequence: CASSQPGQGAVNTIYF.

The chain has TRBV7-9 and TRBJ2-3, with 8 bases aligning to TRBD2. Germline assignment: CDR1 SEHNR and CDR2 FQNEAQ (reference sequence). This CDR3 is 17 amino acids long. Unmatched junction bases numbered 13, after V lost 5 bases and J lost 3 bases. CDR3 residues: CASSPTPGLVGTDTQYF. The CDR3 DNA sequence: TGTGCCAGCAGCCCGACCCCGGGACTAGTTGGGACAGATACGCAGTATTTT.

The chain uses TRBV28 and TRBJ1-4; D may be TRBD1 (6 bases). CDR1 and CDR2 (germline): MDHEN, SYDVKM. The CDR3 contains 16 residues. V lost 6 bases and J lost 0, with 14 bases in between. The CDR3: CASSSNRVSTNEKLFF. DNA for the CDR3: TGTGCCAGCAGCTCTAACAGGGTTTCAACTAATGAAAAACTGTTTTTT.

V gene TRBV30 combines with J gene TRBJ2-1; maybe TRBD2 (5 bases). This CDR3 has 15 amino acids. Germline CDR1 reads GTSNPN; CDR2 reads SVGIG (reference sequence). V lost 4 bases and J 0 bases, leaving 13 bases between the germline ends. The CDR3 DNA is TGTGCCTGGAATCTTGCTAGCTACTCCTACAATGAGCAGTTCTTC. Amino acid sequence: CAWNLASYSYNEQFF.

The gene calls are TRBV7-9 and TRBJ1-4; TRBD1 matches at 8 bases. The CDR3 has 16 residues. V shed 9 bases, J shed 0 bases, and the junction held 9 bases outside the gene matches. Germline V gives CDR1 SEHNR, CDR2 FQNEAQ (reference sequence). CDR3 sequence reads: CASFRDRPATNEKLFF. The CDR3 region has the DNA TGTGCCAGTTTCCGGGACAGGCCTGCAACTAATGAAAAACTGTTTTTT.

The J gene is TRBJ1-1, the V gene TRBV27, with unresolved D. Germline CDR1 and CDR2: MNHEY and SMNVEV (reference sequence). This CDR3 region has 12 residues. The V end lost 6 bases, the J end lost 10 bases, and 15 bases lay between the germline ends. The CDR3 nucleotides are TGTGCCAGCAGACTGGATCAGGTGGGAGCTTTCTTT. It specifies CASRLDQVGAFF.

The chain has TRBV6-4 and TRBJ2-1; 12 bases line up with TRBD2. Germline assignment: CDR1 MRHNA and CDR2 SNTAGT. J gave up 6 bases and V 3 bases, and 3 bases lay outside the gene matches. The CDR3 runs 15 residues. The CDR3 loop is CASSDLAGGFNEQFF. The CDR3 nucleotides read TGTGCCAGCAGTGATCTAGCGGGGGGGTTCAATGAGCAGTTCTTC.

This clone was seen just once. This chain links TRBV10-3 with TRBJ1-2; 11 nucleotides line up with TRBD1. Per the germline V gene, CDR1 is ENHRY and CDR2 is SYGVKD. After removal of 6 bases from V and 8 bases from J, the junction contained 5 bases not matched to a gene. The CDR3 is 13 amino acids. CDR3 in amino acids: CAISRDRGRGYTF. The CDR3, as DNA: TGTGCCATCAGCCGGGACAGGGGGAGAGGCTACACCTTC.

This clone has a handful of counts. The chain carries TRBV5-6 and TRBJ1-4; no reliable D call. This CDR3 contains 14 residues. Germline CDR1 reads SGHDT; CDR2 reads YYEEEE. V was pared by 0 bases and J by 0 bases, with 3 bases between. This chain's CDR3 is CASSLVATNEKLFF. CDR3 coding DNA: TGTGCCAGCAGCTTGGTCGCAACTAATGAAAAACTGTTTTTT.

This clone turned up a few times. This chain connects TRBV3-1 (or the pseudogene TRBV3-2) to TRBJ1-3, with D perhaps TRBD1 (5 bases). The germline V gene has CDR1 LGHDT and CDR2 YNNKEL (reference sequence). Trimming pared 1 base from V and 1 base from J, leaving 11 bases between. This CDR3 is 16 amino acids long. DNA of the CDR3: TGTGCCAGCAGCCAAGCTTACAGGCTTTCTGGAAACACCATATATTTT. Translation gives CASSQAYRLSGNTIYF.

This clone was detected once. CDR3 loop: CASSELAGASYEQYF. CDR3 coding DNA: TGTGCCAGCAGCGAACTAGCGGGGGCCTCCTACGAGCAGTACTTC. V and J are TRBV7-9 and TRBJ2-7; 11 bases are shared with TRBD2. J gave up 0 bases and V 5 bases, and 3 bases lay outside the gene matches. This CDR3 has 15 amino acids. CDR1 SEHNR and CDR2 FQNEAQ come from the germline V gene (reference sequence).

CDR3 bases: TGCAGTGCTAGTGGAGTAGCGGTGAAAAGCACAGATACGCAGTATTTT. Protein product: CSASGVAVKSTDTQYF. V usage is TRBV20-1 and J usage is TRBJ2-3; tentatively, D is TRBD2 (6 bases). The CDR3 contains 16 residues. V dropped 3 bases and J dropped 0 bases, with 16 bases sitting between them. The V gene's germline CDR1 is DFQATT and CDR2 SNEGSKA (reference sequence).

The J gene is TRBJ2-1, the V gene TRBV19; 10 bases are a match to TRBD2. The CDR3 runs 15 residues. J lost 7 bases, V lost 3 bases, and 6 bases had no gene match. Germline CDR1 reads LNHDA; CDR2 reads SQIVND (reference sequence). CDR3 in amino acids: CASSIKRGGRNEQFF. DNA for the CDR3: TGTGCCAGTAGTATTAAGCGGGGGGGGAGGAATGAGCAGTTCTTC.

The chain employs TRBV2 and TRBJ2-1; the D gene is possibly TRBD2 (5 bases). CDR3 length: 16 amino acids. Looked up from germline, CDR1 is SNHLY and CDR2 is FYNNEI. V lost 5 bases and J 0 bases, leaving 14 bases between the germline ends. The CDR3 loop is CASSQRTGSSYNEQFF. The CDR3 DNA reads TGTGCCAGCAGTCAAAGGACGGGGAGCTCCTACAATGAGCAGTTCTTC. Supplemented by reference TRBV2 and TRBJ2-1, the full variable domain reads EPEVTQTPSHQVTQMGQEVILRCVPISNHLYFYWYRQILGQKVEFLVSFYNNEISEKSEIFDDQFSVERPDGSNFTLKIRSTKLEDSAMYFCASSQRTGSSYNEQFFGPGTRLTVL.

This chain connects TRBV19 to TRBJ1-2; D unclear. This CDR3 spans 15 amino acids. The V end lost 3 bases, the J end lost 4 bases, and 15 bases lay between the germline ends. The germline V gene encodes CDR1 LNHDA and CDR2 SQIVND (reference sequence). This chain's CDR3 is CASSMGGGFSYGYTF. CDR3 DNA: TGTGCCAGTAGTATGGGAGGTGGATTTAGCTATGGCTACACCTTC.

This clone was seen more than once but under ten times. The CDR3 bases are TGTGCCAGCTCACCTGGTGGGGCTGGCTACACCTTC. Translation: CASSPGGAGYTF. The V and J genes are TRBV18 and TRBJ1-2, with D maybe TRBD1 (5 bases). V lost 3 bases to trimming and J lost 7 bases, with 9 bases between them. From germline, CDR1 is KGHSH and CDR2 LQKENI. The CDR3 totals 12 residues.

CDR3 nucleotides: TGTGCCAGTGCATCGACAGGCTTCATTCAGTACTTC. Protein product: CASASTGFIQYF. V is TRBV6-5 and J is TRBJ2-4; tentative D call: TRBD1 (6 bases). CDR1 is MNHEY and CDR2 is SVGAGI in the germline V gene. This CDR3 has 12 residues. Between the trimmed V and J ends, which lost 9 bases and 9 bases, there was a span of 15 bases.

This chain connects TRBV5-4 to TRBJ1-6; 10 positions match TRBD1. CDR3 size: 15 residues. Germline V gene sequence: CDR1 SGHNT, CDR2 YYREEE (reference sequence). J was trimmed by 7 bases and V by 0 bases; bases with no gene match: 1. DNA of the CDR3: TGTGCCAGCAGCTTGGGACAGGGGGCAAATTCACCCCTCCACTTT. It translates to CASSLGQGANSPLHF.